This is a list of T cell receptor beta chains from one sample in a study of OX40 agonist ivuxolimab in advanced cancers. TCRdb keeps only in-frame clones here, not all; method: immunoSEQ multiplex PCR. The table has 45,000 to 75,000 clones, over 65% seen once. Sequenced material: CD4+ or CD8+ T cells sorted from blood, taken in a trial of the OX40 agonist ivuxolimab. All receptors derive from an adult with an advanced solid tumor such as melanoma, head and neck, liver or kidney cancer. The CDR3 runs from the conserved cysteine through the conserved F or W. A D gene is named only where the DNA matches it firmly. Size tells how often a clone was seen (once, few, many) or the class of an expanded clone, and some rows leave it out.

>NA|TRBJ2-3|once|TRBV7-9
TGTGCCAGCAGTACTTACGGGGGAACGTCTCGCACAGATACGCAGTATTTT
CASSTYGGTSRTDTQYF
>NA|TRBJ2-3|once|TRBV5-1
TGCGCCAGTAGCTTAGGGGACACCACAGATACGCAGTATTTT
CASSLGDTTDTQYF
>TRBD1|TRBJ1-5|once|TRBV6-5
TGTGCCAGCAGTTCTGACAGGGGGGGAAAGCCCCAGCATTTT
CASSSDRGGKPQHF
>NA|TRBJ1-1|NA|TRBV5-1
TGCGCCAGCAGAACCAGGGACCAAAATGTAATGAACACTGAAGCTTTCTTT
CASRTRDQNVMNTEAFF
>NA|TRBJ1-1|NA|TRBV5-1
TGCGCCAGCAGCTTCACGGGGGGCTCCCCAAACACTGAAGCTTTCTTT
CASSFTGGSPNTEAFF
>NA|TRBJ1-1|NA|TRBV10-3
TGTGCCATCAGTGAGTCGGATGGCACTGAAGCTTTCTTT
CAISESDGTEAFF
>TRBD1|TRBJ1-1|once|TRBV10-3
TGTGCCATCAGGAACAGGGGAGAGTCTGGAACTAACACTGAAGCTTTCTTT
CAIRNRGESGTNTEAFF
>TRBD1|TRBJ2-5|NA|TRBV5-1
TGCGCCAGCAGCTTGGTGGCTACAGGGGAAGGGGGGACCCAGTACTTC
CASSLVATGEGGTQYF
>NA|TRBJ2-1|once|TRBV11-2
TGTGCCAGCAGCCCTAGGGAGGCAGGGAAGGCGTTCTTC
CASSPREAGKAFF
>TRBD1|TRBJ1-1|NA|TRBV28
TGTGCCAGCAGGTCAAGGGGGCCTGGCACTGAAGCTTTCTTT
CASRSRGPGTEAFF
>NA|TRBJ1-1|once|TRBV19
TGTGCCACGGTAAATACAGCGTACACTGAAGCTTTCTTT
CATVNTAYTEAFF
>TRBD1|TRBJ2-5|NA|TRBV6-6
TGTGCCAGCAGGCTCCGGGACAGGGGAGAGACCCAGTACTTC
CASRLRDRGETQYF
>NA|TRBJ2-5|NA|TRBV6-5
TGTGCCAGCAGTTCTCCCCAGACCCAGTACTTC
CASSSPQTQYF
>NA|TRBJ1-2|NA|TRBV19
TGTGCCAGTAGTATAGCCTCCGACTGGGATGGCTACACCTTC
CASSIASDWDGYTF
>NA|TRBJ1-1|NA|TRBV29-1
TGCAGCGTTGGTAGGGGAGCCACTGAAGCTTTCTTT
CSVGRGATEAFF
>NA|TRBJ2-7|NA|TRBV25-1
TGTGCCAGCTGCCGACAGGACTCCTACGAGCAGTACTTC
CASCRQDSYEQYF
>NA|TRBJ1-4|NA|TRBV18
TGTGCCAGCTCACGAACGGGCTCAACTAATGAAAAACTGTTTTTT
CASSRTGSTNEKLFF
>NA|TRBJ1-3|NA|TRBV14
TGTGCCAGCAGCCCCTTCCAGGGTTCTGGAAACACCATATATTTT
CASSPFQGSGNTIYF
>NA|TRBJ2-7|NA|TRBV19
TGTGCCAGTAGTCGACAGTCAGCCTACGAGCAGTACTTC
CASSRQSAYEQYF
>NA|TRBJ2-3|NA|TRBV15
TGTGCCGCGAATCAAGGAGGGACAGATACGCAGTATTTT
CAANQGGTDTQYF
>NA|TRBJ1-5|once|TRBV29-1
TGCAGCGTTGGAGGACGTGGGAGCAATCAGCCCCAGCATTTT
CSVGGRGSNQPQHF
>NA|TRBJ2-2|NA|TRBV29-1
TGCAGCGCCGGCGGGGACACCGGGGAGCTGTTTTTT
CSAGGDTGELFF
>NA|TRBJ1-3|NA|TRBV6-6
TGTGCCAGCAGTCTTACTATAGGGTCTGGAAACACCATATATTTT
CASSLTIGSGNTIYF
>NA|TRBJ2-1|NA|TRBV5-4
TGTGCCAGCAGCTTACAGGGAGGCTCCTACAATGAGCAGTTCTTC
CASSLQGGSYNEQFF
>NA|TRBJ2-3|NA|TRBV6-6
TGTGCCAGCAGTTCTGACATCACAGATACGCAGTATTTT
CASSSDITDTQYF
>NA|TRBJ2-1|NA|TRBV30
TGTGCCTGGAGTGGGGGTGTGGCGTATAGCTCCTACAATGAGCAGTTCTTC
CAWSGGVAYSSYNEQFF
>NA|TRBJ1-1|NA|TRBV7-8
TGTGCCAGCAGCTTACGGGCTGAAGCTTTCTTT
CASSLRAEAFF
>NA|TRBJ2-1|NA|TRBV5-4
TGTGCCAGCAGCTTAACGGCCAGGGGGGCTAATGTCTACAATGAGCAGTTCTTC
CASSLTARGANVYNEQFF
>NA|TRBJ2-3|NA|TRBV21-1
TGTGCCTCCCGGGGGGACGAGGGGACAGATACGCAGTATTTT
CASRGDEGTDTQYF
>NA|TRBJ1-5|NA|TRBV7-2
TGTGCCAGCAGCAACAGGGAGGGCAATCAGCCCCAGCATTTT
CASSNREGNQPQHF
>NA|TRBJ2-2|NA|TRBV30
TGTGCCTGGAGAGGGAAGGGAGACACCGGGGAGCTGTTTTTT
CAWRGKGDTGELFF
>TRBD1|TRBJ1-6|NA|TRBV11-2
TGTGCCAGCAGCCCGGGACAGGGGGTATATAATTCACCCCTCCACTTT
CASSPGQGVYNSPLHF
>NA|TRBJ1-1|NA|TRBV11-2
TGTGCCAGCAGCTTTGGCCAGGTCAACACTGAAGCTTTCTTT
CASSFGQVNTEAFF
>TRBD2|TRBJ2-3|NA|TRBV7-9
TGTGCCAGCAGCTTCGGACTAGCGGGGAGGTTAACAGATACGCAGTATTTT
CASSFGLAGRLTDTQYF
>NA|TRBJ2-6|NA|TRBV7-2
TGTGCCAGCAGCTTAGCAGGGGCAGGGGCCAACGTCCTGACTTTC
CASSLAGAGANVLTF
>NA|TRBJ2-1|NA|TRBV11-2
TGTGCCAGCAGCCCGAGGGACCGCTCCTACAATGAGCAGTTCTTC
CASSPRDRSYNEQFF
>TRBD1|TRBJ2-1|NA|TRBV5-5
TGTGCCAGCAGCTCAGACAGGGGGTGGGTCAATGAGCAGTTCTTC
CASSSDRGWVNEQFF
>NA|TRBJ1-6|NA|TRBV27
TGTGCCAGCAGTTGGGTCCGACTTTCACCCCTCCACTTT
CASSWVRLSPLHF
>TRBD1|TRBJ1-6|NA|TRBV4-1
TGCGCCAGCAGCCAAGAGGTGACAGGGGATTCACCCCTCCACTTT
CASSQEVTGDSPLHF
>NA|TRBJ1-3|once|TRBV5-8
TGTGCCAGCAGCTTTAGACAGGCTGGAAACACCATATATTTT
CASSFRQAGNTIYF
>TRBD2|TRBJ2-1|NA|TRBV19
TGTGCCAGTATCGGAGCCCGGACTAGCGGGGGAGGTGAGCAGTTCTTC
CASIGARTSGGGEQFF